The rows below give T cell receptor beta chains drawn from one sample of a study of OX40 agonist ivuxolimab in advanced cancers. The repertoire was sequenced with immunoSEQ multiplex PCR; TCRdb's copy has only in-frame clones and lacks some. The repertoire holds approximately 76,000 clones, with 80% to 90% as singletons. Sample: CD4+ or CD8+ T cells sorted from blood, taken in a trial of the OX40 agonist ivuxolimab. These receptors were collected from an adult with an advanced solid tumor such as melanoma, head and neck, liver or kidney cancer. CDR3s include the opening cysteine and the closing phenylalanine or tryptophan. Fields, in order: clone size, D gene, V gene, J gene, CDR3 DNA, CDR3 protein. The D gene is left open where the match is weak. A clone size is listed for some rows: how often the clone was seen (once, few, many), or a class if it is expanded.

abundance: .; d_gene: TRBD2; v_gene: TRBV7-2; j_gene: TRBJ2-1; CDR3nt: TGTGCCAGCGCCCCCTCACTAGCGGATTCCTACAATGAGCAGTTCTTC; CDR3aa: CASAPSLADSYNEQFF
abundance: .; d_gene: .; v_gene: TRBV10-1; j_gene: TRBJ1-2; CDR3nt: TGCGCCAGCCCCCCCGGGGACTATGGCTACACCTTC; CDR3aa: CASPPGDYGYTF
abundance: .; d_gene: .; v_gene: TRBV5-5; j_gene: TRBJ2-1; CDR3nt: TGTGCCAGCAGCAGACGCATCCGGGGAGGAGGTGAGCAGTTCTTC; CDR3aa: CASSRRIRGGGEQFF
abundance: .; d_gene: .; v_gene: TRBV7-9; j_gene: TRBJ2-7; CDR3nt: TGTGCCAGCAGACTAGGAGGCGAGCAGTACTTC; CDR3aa: CASRLGGEQYF
abundance: .; d_gene: TRBD1; v_gene: TRBV23-1; j_gene: TRBJ1-1; CDR3nt: TGCGCCAGCAGTCAAGGGGGGGAGGACAGGGGTGACACTGAAGCTTTCTTT; CDR3aa: CASSQGGEDRGDTEAFF
abundance: .; d_gene: TRBD1; v_gene: TRBV18; j_gene: TRBJ2-1; CDR3nt: TGTGCCAGCTCACCGACGCAGACAGGGGAAAAGTTCTTC; CDR3aa: CASSPTQTGEKFF
abundance: .; d_gene: .; v_gene: TRBV19; j_gene: TRBJ2-7; CDR3nt: TGTGCCTCGAAGAGGGTGCAGGGTTCAGGCGAGCAGTACTTC; CDR3aa: CASKRVQGSGEQYF
abundance: .; d_gene: .; v_gene: TRBV14; j_gene: TRBJ2-7; CDR3nt: TGTGCCAGCAGCCAACTTTTTAGCAGCTTAATCTCCTACGAGCAGTACTTC; CDR3aa: CASSQLFSSLISYEQYF
abundance: .; d_gene: .; v_gene: TRBV19; j_gene: TRBJ2-7; CDR3nt: TGTGCCAGTAGTGCCAGGGGAACCTACGAGCAGTACTTC; CDR3aa: CASSARGTYEQYF
abundance: .; d_gene: .; v_gene: TRBV19; j_gene: TRBJ2-7; CDR3nt: TGTGCCAGTAGTACGGGACAAGGCTACGAGCAGTACTTC; CDR3aa: CASSTGQGYEQYF
abundance: .; d_gene: .; v_gene: TRBV6-1; j_gene: TRBJ2-7; CDR3nt: TGTGCCAGCCGCGAGCCGGGGGTAAACGAGCAGTACTTC; CDR3aa: CASREPGVNEQYF
abundance: .; d_gene: .; v_gene: TRBV5-1; j_gene: TRBJ2-3; CDR3nt: TGCGCCAGCAGTTCGGGCCTTAGCACAGATACGCAGTATTTT; CDR3aa: CASSSGLSTDTQYF
abundance: few; d_gene: .; v_gene: TRBV4-1; j_gene: TRBJ1-6; CDR3nt: TGCGCCAGCAGCCTTGATCCTCATTCACCCCTCCACTTT; CDR3aa: CASSLDPHSPLHF
abundance: .; d_gene: TRBD1; v_gene: TRBV27; j_gene: TRBJ1-5; CDR3nt: TGTGCCAGCAGTCTCCAGGGGACAGTGAACAATCAGCCCCAGCATTTT; CDR3aa: CASSLQGTVNNQPQHF
abundance: .; d_gene: .; v_gene: TRBV10-3; j_gene: TRBJ2-7; CDR3nt: TGTGCCATCAGTGAGTCTGGTAGAGGAGACTCCTACGAGCAGTACTTC; CDR3aa: CAISESGRGDSYEQYF
abundance: .; d_gene: .; v_gene: TRBV11-3; j_gene: TRBJ2-7; CDR3nt: TGTGCCAGCAGTTCGGGGTACTCCTACGAGCAGTACTTC; CDR3aa: CASSSGYSYEQYF
abundance: once; d_gene: .; v_gene: TRBV18; j_gene: TRBJ1-1; CDR3nt: TGTGCCAGCTCACCAAAGAACACTGAAGCTTTCTTT; CDR3aa: CASSPKNTEAFF
abundance: .; d_gene: TRBD1; v_gene: TRBV5-1; j_gene: TRBJ2-7; CDR3nt: TGCGCCAGCAGCGTAGGACAGGGGAAATTGTCTGTCGAGCAGTACTTC; CDR3aa: CASSVGQGKLSVEQYF
abundance: .; d_gene: TRBD1; v_gene: TRBV9; j_gene: TRBJ1-2; CDR3nt: TGTGCCAGCAGCCCAACAGGGGGCCCTGTATATGGCTACACCTTC; CDR3aa: CASSPTGGPVYGYTF
abundance: .; d_gene: .; v_gene: TRBV5-1; j_gene: TRBJ2-7; CDR3nt: TGCGCCAGCAGCTTGGTAGGGGTCCACGAGCAGTACTTC; CDR3aa: CASSLVGVHEQYF
abundance: once; d_gene: .; v_gene: TRBV30; j_gene: TRBJ2-7; CDR3nt: TGTGCCTGGGCCGACAGGTACGAGCAGTACTTC; CDR3aa: CAWADRYEQYF
abundance: .; d_gene: .; v_gene: TRBV5-4; j_gene: TRBJ2-7; CDR3nt: TGTGCCAGCAGCTTGCAGGGGGGCCCCTACGAGCAGTACTTC; CDR3aa: CASSLQGGPYEQYF
abundance: .; d_gene: .; v_gene: TRBV29-1; j_gene: TRBJ1-3; CDR3nt: TGCAGCGCTACAGTCTTCTCTGGAAACACCATATATTTT; CDR3aa: CSATVFSGNTIYF
abundance: few; d_gene: .; v_gene: TRBV19; j_gene: TRBJ1-2; CDR3nt: TGTGCCAGTAGTGCTCGACGGGACGGCCGAGGCTACACCTTC; CDR3aa: CASSARRDGRGYTF
abundance: .; d_gene: .; v_gene: TRBV11-1; j_gene: TRBJ1-2; CDR3nt: TGTGCCAGCAGCACGGGACGGATTAACTATGGCTACACCTTC; CDR3aa: CASSTGRINYGYTF
abundance: .; d_gene: .; v_gene: TRBV9; j_gene: TRBJ2-1; CDR3nt: TGTGCCAGCAGCCCGGGGACTCCTTACAATGAGCAGTTCTTC; CDR3aa: CASSPGTPYNEQFF
abundance: .; d_gene: TRBD1; v_gene: TRBV19; j_gene: TRBJ1-4; CDR3nt: TGTGCCAGTAGTATTCGTTCCGGGACAGCCTCTAATGAAAAACTGTTTTTT; CDR3aa: CASSIRSGTASNEKLFF